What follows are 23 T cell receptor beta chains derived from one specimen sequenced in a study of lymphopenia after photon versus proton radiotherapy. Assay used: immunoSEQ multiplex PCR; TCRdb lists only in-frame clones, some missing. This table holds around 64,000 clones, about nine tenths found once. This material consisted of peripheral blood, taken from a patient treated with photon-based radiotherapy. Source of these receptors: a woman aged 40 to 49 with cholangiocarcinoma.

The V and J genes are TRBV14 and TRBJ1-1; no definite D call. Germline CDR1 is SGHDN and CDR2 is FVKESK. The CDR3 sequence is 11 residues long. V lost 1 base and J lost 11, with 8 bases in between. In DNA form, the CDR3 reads TGTGCCAGCAGCCAAGTAGGGTCGGCTTTCTTT. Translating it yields CASSQVGSAFF.

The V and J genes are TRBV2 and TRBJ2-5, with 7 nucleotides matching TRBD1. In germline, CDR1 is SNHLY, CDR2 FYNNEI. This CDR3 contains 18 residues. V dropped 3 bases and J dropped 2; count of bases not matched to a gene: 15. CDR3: CASSDWSLGETGQETQYF. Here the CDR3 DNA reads TGTGCCAGCAGTGATTGGTCATTGGGGGAGACAGGGCAAGAGACCCAGTACTTC.

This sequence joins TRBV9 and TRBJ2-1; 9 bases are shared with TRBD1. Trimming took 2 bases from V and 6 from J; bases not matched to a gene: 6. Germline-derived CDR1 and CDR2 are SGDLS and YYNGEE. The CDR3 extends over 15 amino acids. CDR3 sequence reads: CASSVGQGSINEQFF. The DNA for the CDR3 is TGTGCCAGCAGCGTCGGACAGGGGAGCATCAATGAGCAGTTCTTC. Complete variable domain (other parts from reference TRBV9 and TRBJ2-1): DSGVTQTPKHLITATGQRVTLRCSPRSGDLSVYWYQQSLDQGLQFLIQYYNGEERAKGNILERFSAQQFPDLHSELNLSSLELGDSALYFCASSVGQGSINEQFFGPGTRLTVL.

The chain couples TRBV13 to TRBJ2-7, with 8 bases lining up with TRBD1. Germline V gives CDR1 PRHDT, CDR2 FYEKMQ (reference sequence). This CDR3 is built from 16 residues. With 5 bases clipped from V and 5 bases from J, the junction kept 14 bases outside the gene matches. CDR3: CASSRTGQGRRHEQYF. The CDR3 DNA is TGTGCCAGCAGCCGAACCGGACAGGGAAGGAGACACGAGCAGTACTTC.

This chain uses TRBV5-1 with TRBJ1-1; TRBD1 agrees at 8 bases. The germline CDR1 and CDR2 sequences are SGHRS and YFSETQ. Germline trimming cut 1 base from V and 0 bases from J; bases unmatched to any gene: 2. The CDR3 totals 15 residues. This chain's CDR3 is CASSLTGGMNTEAFF. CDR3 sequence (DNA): TGCGCCAGCAGCTTGACAGGGGGTATGAACACTGAAGCTTTCTTT.

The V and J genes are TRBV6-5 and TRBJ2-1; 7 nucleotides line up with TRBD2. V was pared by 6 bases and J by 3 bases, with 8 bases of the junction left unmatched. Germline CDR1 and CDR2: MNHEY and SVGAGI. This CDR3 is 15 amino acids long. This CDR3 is CASSPSAGFYNEQFF. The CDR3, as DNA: TGTGCCAGCAGCCCGTCAGCGGGATTCTACAATGAGCAGTTCTTC.

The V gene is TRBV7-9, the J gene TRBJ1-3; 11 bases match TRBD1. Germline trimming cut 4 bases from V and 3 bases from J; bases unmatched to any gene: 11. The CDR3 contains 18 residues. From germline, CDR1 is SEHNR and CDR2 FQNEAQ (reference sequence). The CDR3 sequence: CASSSWDRGKAFGNTIYF. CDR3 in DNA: TGTGCCAGCAGCTCGTGGGACAGGGGGAAGGCGTTTGGAAACACCATATATTTT.

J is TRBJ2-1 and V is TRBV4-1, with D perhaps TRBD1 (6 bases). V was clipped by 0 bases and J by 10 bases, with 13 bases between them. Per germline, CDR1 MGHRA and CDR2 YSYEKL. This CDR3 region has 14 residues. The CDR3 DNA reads TGCGCCAGCAGCCAAGAGGGGGCGAGGAACGAGCAGTTCTTC. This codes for CASSQEGARNEQFF.

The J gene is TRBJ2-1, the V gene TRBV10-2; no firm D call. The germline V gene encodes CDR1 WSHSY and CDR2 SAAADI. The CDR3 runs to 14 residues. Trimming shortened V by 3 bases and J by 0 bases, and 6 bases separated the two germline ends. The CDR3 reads CASSDSSSYNEQFF. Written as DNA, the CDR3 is TGCGCCAGCAGTGACTCCTCCTCCTACAATGAGCAGTTCTTC.

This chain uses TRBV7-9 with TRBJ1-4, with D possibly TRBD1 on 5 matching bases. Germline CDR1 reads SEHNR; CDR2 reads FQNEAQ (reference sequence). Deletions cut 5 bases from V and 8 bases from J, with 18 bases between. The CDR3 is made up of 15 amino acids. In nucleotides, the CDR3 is TGTGCCAGCAGCGCCTACTCGGGACGGGGGGAAAAACTGTTTTTT. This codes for CASSAYSGRGEKLFF.

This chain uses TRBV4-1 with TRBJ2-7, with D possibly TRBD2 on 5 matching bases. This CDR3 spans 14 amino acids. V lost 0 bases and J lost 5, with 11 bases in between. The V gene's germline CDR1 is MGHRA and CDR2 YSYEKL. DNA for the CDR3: TGCGCCAGCAGCCAAGATAGGCTAGCTAACGAGCAGTACTTC. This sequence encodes CASSQDRLANEQYF.

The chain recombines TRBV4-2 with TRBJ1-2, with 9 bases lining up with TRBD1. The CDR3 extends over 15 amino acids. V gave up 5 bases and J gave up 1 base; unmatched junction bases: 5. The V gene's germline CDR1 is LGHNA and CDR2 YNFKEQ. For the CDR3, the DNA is TGTGCCAGCAGCGCGGGACAGGGAGATAACTATGGCTACACCTTC. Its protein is CASSAGQGDNYGYTF.

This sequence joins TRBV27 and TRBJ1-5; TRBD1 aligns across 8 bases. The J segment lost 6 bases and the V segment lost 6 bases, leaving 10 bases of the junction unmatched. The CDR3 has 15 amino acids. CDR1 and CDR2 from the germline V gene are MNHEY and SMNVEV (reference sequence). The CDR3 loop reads CASSETGEVGQPQHF. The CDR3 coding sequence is TGTGCCAGCAGCGAGACAGGGGAGGTCGGTCAGCCCCAGCATTTT.

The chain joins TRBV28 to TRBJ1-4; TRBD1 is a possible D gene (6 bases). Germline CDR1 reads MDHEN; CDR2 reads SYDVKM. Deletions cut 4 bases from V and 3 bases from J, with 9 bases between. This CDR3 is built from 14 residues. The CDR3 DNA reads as TGTGCCAGCAGTTACGGACAGTCTAATGAAAAACTGTTTTTT. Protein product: CASSYGQSNEKLFF.

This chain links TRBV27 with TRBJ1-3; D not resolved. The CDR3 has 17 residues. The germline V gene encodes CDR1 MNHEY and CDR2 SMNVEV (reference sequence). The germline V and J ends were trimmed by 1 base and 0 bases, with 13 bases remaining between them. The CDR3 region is CASSLYLDLPSGNTIYF. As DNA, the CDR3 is TGTGCCAGCAGTTTATATTTGGACCTCCCCTCTGGAAACACCATATATTTT.

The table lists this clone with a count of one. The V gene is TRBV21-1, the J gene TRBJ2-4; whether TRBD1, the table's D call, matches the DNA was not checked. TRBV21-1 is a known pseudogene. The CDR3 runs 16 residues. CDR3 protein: CASSKETWLAKNIQYF. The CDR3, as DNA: TGTGCCAGCAGCAAAGAAACATGGCTAGCCAAAAACATTCAGTACTTC.

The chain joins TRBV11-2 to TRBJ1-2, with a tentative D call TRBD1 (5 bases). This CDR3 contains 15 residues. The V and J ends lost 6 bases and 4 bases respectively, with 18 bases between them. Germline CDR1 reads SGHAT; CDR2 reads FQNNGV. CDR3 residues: CASRSLSEGAYGYTF. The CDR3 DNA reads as TGTGCCAGCAGGTCCCTCTCGGAAGGGGCCTATGGCTACACCTTC.

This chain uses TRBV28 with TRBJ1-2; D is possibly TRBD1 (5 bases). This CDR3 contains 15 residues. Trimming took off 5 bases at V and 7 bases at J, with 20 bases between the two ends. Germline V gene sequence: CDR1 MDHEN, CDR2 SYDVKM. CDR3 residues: CASSLLGRDLSGYTF. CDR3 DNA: TGTGCCAGCAGTCTCCTTGGCAGGGACCTCTCTGGCTACACCTTC.

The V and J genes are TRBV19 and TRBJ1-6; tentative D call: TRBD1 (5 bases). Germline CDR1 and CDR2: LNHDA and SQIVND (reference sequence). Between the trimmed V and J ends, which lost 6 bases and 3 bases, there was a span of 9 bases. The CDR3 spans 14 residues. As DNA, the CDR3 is TGTGCCAGTAGGCGACAGAACTATAATTCACCCCTCCACTTT. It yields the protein CASRRQNYNSPLHF.

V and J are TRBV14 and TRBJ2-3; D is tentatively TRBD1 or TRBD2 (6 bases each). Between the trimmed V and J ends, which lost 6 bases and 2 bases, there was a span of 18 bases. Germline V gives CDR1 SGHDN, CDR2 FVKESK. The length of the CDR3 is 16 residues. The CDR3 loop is CASSLVGGPDTDTQYF. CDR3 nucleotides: TGTGCCAGCAGTCTTGTGGGGGGCCCCGACACAGATACGCAGTATTTT.

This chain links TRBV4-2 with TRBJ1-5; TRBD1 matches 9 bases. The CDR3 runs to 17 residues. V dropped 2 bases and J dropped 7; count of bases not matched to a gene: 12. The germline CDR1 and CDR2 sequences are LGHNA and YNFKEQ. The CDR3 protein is CASSQKGGTGPIQPQHF. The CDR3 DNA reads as TGTGCCAGCAGCCAAAAGGGGGGGACAGGGCCCATCCAGCCCCAGCATTTT.

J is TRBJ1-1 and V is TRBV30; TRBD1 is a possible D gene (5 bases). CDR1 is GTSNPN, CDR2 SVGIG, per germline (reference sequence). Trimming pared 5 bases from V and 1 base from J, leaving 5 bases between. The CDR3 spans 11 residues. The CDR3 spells CAWQGNTEAFF. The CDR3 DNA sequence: TGTGCCTGGCAGGGGAACACTGAAGCTTTCTTT.

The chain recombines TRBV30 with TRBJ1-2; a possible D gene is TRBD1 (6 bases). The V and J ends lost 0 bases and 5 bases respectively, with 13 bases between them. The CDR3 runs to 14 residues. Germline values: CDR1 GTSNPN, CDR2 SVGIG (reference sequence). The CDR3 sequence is CAWSVQDRRYGYTF. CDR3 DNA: TGTGCCTGGAGTGTACAGGACAGACGGTATGGCTACACCTTC. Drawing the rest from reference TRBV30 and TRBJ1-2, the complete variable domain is SQTIHQWPATLVQPVGSPLSLECTVEGTSNPNLYWYRQAAGRGLQLLFYSVGIGQISSEVPQNLSASRPQDRQFILSSKKLLLSDSGFYLCAWSVQDRRYGYTFGSGTRLTVV.